Following are 19 T cell receptor beta chains from one sample sequenced in a study of T cell repertoires in cytomegalovirus infection. No antigen is known for these receptors. TCRdb re-analysed the reads in MiXCR, keeping a single row per CDR3 protein. The sample has 140,000 to 150,000 distinct CDR3 sequences, approximately 30% seen once. The specimen was CD8+ T cells from cultured PBMCs, collected from culture after CMV antigen stimulation. These receptors were taken from a human donor in good health (CMV status not recorded). Some clones in this sample may be carry-over from other donors' samples.

The chain couples TRBV7-6 to TRBJ2-7, with 7 bases fitting TRBD2. V trimming: 4 bases; J trimming: 2 bases; junction bases outside the gene matches: 11. The CDR3 spans 16 residues. The germline V gene has CDR1 SGHVS and CDR2 FNYEAQ. The CDR3 protein is CASSSHGAGRAYEQYF. CDR3 coding DNA: TGTGCCAGCAGCTCCCACGGGGCAGGGAGGGCCTACGAGCAGTACTTC.

The chain joins TRBV7-2 to TRBJ2-7; TRBD2 agrees at 7 bases. The germline gives CDR1 SGHTA, CDR2 FQGNSA. V lost 5 bases to trimming and J lost 0 bases; unmatched junction nucleotides: 13. This CDR3 is 17 amino acids long. The CDR3 nucleotides read TGTGCCAGCAGCCGGATCCCGGGGCGGGAGAACTCCTACGAGCAGTACTTC. As protein: CASSRIPGRENSYEQYF.

J is TRBJ2-3 and V is TRBV6-5; the D gene is possibly TRBD2 (6 bases). V dropped 8 bases and J dropped 10 bases, with 28 bases sitting between them. Germline V gene lookup returns CDR1 MNHEY and CDR2 SVGAGI. This CDR3 region has 16 residues. The CDR3 region has the DNA TGTGCCAGCGCCACTGTCTTAAACGGGAGACCGGGGCCGCAGTATTTT. It specifies CASATVLNGRPGPQYF.

The rearrangement uses TRBV12-3 or TRBV12-4 and TRBJ1-2, with 7 positions matching TRBD1. Trimming removed 5 bases from V and 0 bases from J; junction bases left unmatched: 3. The CDR3 runs 14 residues. The DNA for the CDR3 is TGTGCCAGCAGTACCGGGACAGCTAACTATGGCTACACCTTC. Amino acid sequence: CASSTGTANYGYTF.

The J gene is TRBJ2-1, the V gene TRBV9; 9 bases are a match to TRBD2. This CDR3 has 15 amino acids. The V gene's germline CDR1 is SGDLS and CDR2 YYNGEE. Trimming took 3 bases from V and 4 from J; bases not matched to a gene: 5. The CDR3 DNA reads TGTGCCAGCAGCGGAGGACTAGCGCCATACAATGAGCAGTTCTTC. Protein: CASSGGLAPYNEQFF.

The V and J genes are TRBV11-1 and TRBJ2-7; 9 nucleotides line up with TRBD1. Germline CDR1 SGHAT, CDR2 FQDESV (reference sequence). With V trimmed by 5 bases and J by 1 base, 12 bases remained unmatched. The CDR3 has 17 amino acids. The CDR3 DNA sequence: TGTGCCAGCAGCCTAAGGAGAGGGACAGGGAGTTCCTACGAGCAGTACTTC. This sequence encodes CASSLRRGTGSSYEQYF.

Points on this clonotype: The junction departs from the called germline gene at one end, perhaps through a read error. This sequence joins TRBV5-4 and TRBJ2-3; D is undetermined. The CDR3 consists of 16 residues. Germline CDR1 is SGHNT and CDR2 is YYREEE (reference sequence). This chain's CDR3 is CASSSFLGPGTHTQYF. The CDR3 DNA reads as TGTGCCAGCAGCTCCTTCCTTGGCCCGGGCACACATACGCAGTATTTT.

This clonotype was counted ten times or more. V gene TRBV4-2 combines with J gene TRBJ2-1, with no clear D. From germline, CDR1 is LGHNA and CDR2 YNFKEQ. The CDR3 loop spans 16 amino acids. V was trimmed by 4 bases and J by 8 bases, leaving 21 bases between them. CDR3 loop: CASSPAINSQGDEQFF. Written as DNA, the CDR3 is TGTGCCAGCAGCCCAGCCATTAATTCCCAAGGCGATGAGCAGTTCTTC.

This chain joins TRBV20-1 and TRBJ2-5, with a tentative D call TRBD2 (6 bases). CDR3 length: 14 residues. From germline, CDR1 is DFQATT and CDR2 SNEGSKA (reference sequence). Trimming took 4 bases from V and 5 from J, leaving 17 bases between them. The CDR3 DNA is TGCAGTGCTATGGGACCTGGGGCGGGGGAGACCCAGTACTTC. This sequence encodes CSAMGPGAGETQYF.

This clonotype was counted ten times or more. V is TRBV29-1 and J is TRBJ1-1; perhaps TRBD1 as D (6 bases). The CDR3 totals 13 residues. Trimming took off 6 bases at V and 3 bases at J, with 14 bases between the two ends. Germline assignment: CDR1 SQVTM and CDR2 ANQGSEA. DNA of the CDR3: TGCAGCGTGCTTCTCAGGGGCTACACTGAAGCTTTCTTT. Its protein is CSVLLRGYTEAFF.

The J gene is TRBJ2-1, the V gene TRBV27; 8 positions match TRBD1. This CDR3 spans 16 amino acids. Per germline, CDR1 MNHEY and CDR2 SMNVEV (reference sequence). V trimming: 1 base; J trimming: 4 bases; junction bases outside the gene matches: 6. DNA of the CDR3: TGTGCCAGCAGTTTATTTTCAGGGGGCTTATACAATGAGCAGTTCTTC. Amino acid sequence: CASSLFSGGLYNEQFF.

The chain employs TRBV7-9 and TRBJ2-1; no clear D. The CDR3 sequence is 13 residues long. V was trimmed by 1 base and J by 9 bases, leaving 10 bases between them. Germline lookup yields CDR1 SEHNR and CDR2 FQNEAQ (reference sequence). In nucleotides, the CDR3 is TGTGCCAGCAGCTTAGGCCCAAGGAGTGAGCAGTTCTTC. It is translated as CASSLGPRSEQFF.

This chain connects TRBV7-9 to TRBJ2-5; 16 bases are a match to TRBD2. The germline gives CDR1 SEHNR, CDR2 FQNEAQ (reference sequence). The CDR3 contains 18 residues. V gave up 5 bases and J gave up 4 bases; unmatched junction bases: 10. CDR3 nucleotides: TGTGCCAGCAGCCCGGGGACTAGCGGGGGGGCCGTGGGAGAGACCCAGTACTTC. Translating it yields CASSPGTSGGAVGETQYF.

This chain links TRBV4-1 with TRBJ2-2; D ambiguous. Germline V gene data show CDR1 as MGHRA and CDR2 as YSYEKL. The CDR3 totals 12 residues. V dropped 5 bases and J dropped 6 bases, with 7 bases sitting between them. CDR3 nucleotide sequence: TGCGCCAGCAGCTCGCTCCCCGGGGAGCTGTTTTTT. This sequence encodes CASSSLPGELFF.

This clonotype came up a few times. The chain joins TRBV11-2 to TRBJ1-1, with D tentatively TRBD1 (6 bases). The CDR3 spans 16 residues. V was clipped by 1 base and J by 5 bases, with 17 bases between them. Germline V CDR1 and CDR2: SGHAT, FQNNGV. CDR3 in DNA: TGTGCCAGCAGCTTAGCGGGGGCCCCGGCGGATACTGAAGCTTTCTTT. It translates to CASSLAGAPADTEAFF.

This clonotype came up a few times. The chain uses TRBV6-5 and TRBJ1-1; no clear D. There are 14 residues in the CDR3. V was pared by 1 base and J by 6 bases, with 12 bases between. Germline lookup yields CDR1 MNHEY and CDR2 SVGAGI. Written as DNA, the CDR3 is TGTGCCAGCAGTTACTTCCTAAGTGCCCCTGAAGCTTTCTTT. It codes for CASSYFLSAPEAFF.

This clonotype was recorded many times. This chain uses TRBV2 with TRBJ1-4, with TRBD1 matching over 8 bases. CDR1 and CDR2 from the germline V gene are SNHLY and FYNNEI. The CDR3 loop spans 18 amino acids. V was pared by 6 bases and J by 0 bases, with 12 bases of the junction left unmatched. The CDR3: CASSHPRDRTTTNEKLFF. The DNA for the CDR3 is TGTGCCAGCAGCCACCCCCGGGACAGGACTACAACTAATGAAAAACTGTTTTTT.

This sequence joins TRBV19 and TRBJ2-5; D may be TRBD2 (6 bases). Germline V CDR1 and CDR2: LNHDA, SQIVND (reference sequence). CDR3 size: 16 residues. Trimming shortened V by 3 bases and J by 4 bases, and 18 bases separated the two germline ends. The CDR3 is CASSMGWRGGGETQYF. Here the CDR3 DNA reads TGTGCCAGTAGTATGGGTTGGCGGGGTGGCGGAGAGACCCAGTACTTC.

This clonotype has a handful of counts. The chain is built from TRBV20-1 and TRBJ1-1, with TRBD1 identical over 9 bases. CDR1 is DFQATT and CDR2 is SNEGSKA in the germline V gene (reference sequence). V trimming: 0 bases; J trimming: 1 base; junction bases outside the gene matches: 6. The CDR3 sequence is 16 residues long. The CDR3 here is CSARDPGQGRNTEAFF. The CDR3 DNA follows: TGCAGTGCTAGAGATCCGGGACAGGGACGGAACACTGAAGCTTTCTTT.